Listed below are T cell receptor beta chains from one sample, sequenced in a study of T cells in Graves' hyperthyroidism and ophthalmopathy. TCRdb reanalysed the multiplex PCR reads using MiXCR and keeps one entry per CDR3 protein. This table has under 500,000 distinct CDR3 sequences, more than 12% appearing once. Sequencing was performed on blood. These receptors were taken from a man aged 45-65 years with Graves' ophthalmopathy. The CDR3 runs from the conserved cysteine through the conserved F or W. The D gene is left open where the match is weak. For some rows the clone size is stated as once, few or many, or as a class when expanded; others skip it.

D	size	V	J	CDR3	DNA
-	many	TRBV2	TRBJ1-2	CASSDVGDYGYTF	TGTGCCAGCAGTGATGTCGGAGACTATGGCTACACCTTC
TRBD1	-	TRBV4-3	TRBJ1-1	CASSDRDRGQAFF	TGCGCCAGCAGCGACCGGGACAGGGGGCAAGCTTTCTTT
TRBD1	many	TRBV2	TRBJ1-4	CASRNRGDEKLFF	TGTGCCAGCAGAAACAGGGGGGATGAAAAACTGTTTTTT
-	many	TRBV5-1	TRBJ2-1	CASSIGTGNEQFF	TGCGCCAGCAGCATTGGGACGGGTAATGAGCAGTTCTTC
-	many	TRBV9	TRBJ1-2	CASSVAPTDHGYTF	TGTGCCAGCAGCGTAGCTCCTACCGATCATGGCTACACCTTC
TRBD1	many	TRBV3-1	TRBJ1-1	CASSLGTGVMNTEAFF	TGTGCCAGCAGCCTTGGGACAGGGGTTATGAACACTGAAGCTTTCTTT
-	many	TRBV18	TRBJ1-2	CASSPSRAVRNYGYTF	TGTGCCAGCTCCCCGTCCAGGGCGGTGAGGAACTATGGCTACACCTTC
TRBD2	few	TRBV29-1	TRBJ2-1	CSVDSGRSVNEQFF	TGCAGCGTGGATAGCGGGAGAAGTGTCAATGAGCAGTTCTTC
-	many	TRBV6-1	TRBJ2-7	CASSELVSYEQYF	TGTGCCAGCAGCGAACTAGTTTCCTACGAGCAGTACTTC
TRBD1	many	TRBV15	TRBJ2-4	CATSREGAGGKNIQYF	TGTGCCACCAGCAGAGAGGGGGCAGGGGGTAAAAACATTCAGTACTTC
TRBD2	-	TRBV9	TRBJ2-1	CASSDTGGRREQFF	TGTGCCAGCAGCGACACGGGAGGCCGCCGTGAGCAGTTCTTC
-	many	TRBV5-1	TRBJ2-7	CASSLAGEEQYF	TGCGCCAGCAGCTTGGCAGGGGAGGAGCAGTACTTC
-	-	TRBV6-1	TRBJ2-7	CASSEVGNEQYF	TGTGCCAGCAGTGAAGTAGGGAACGAGCAGTACTTC
-	many	TRBV20-1	TRBJ2-1	CSASRRAYNEQFF	TGCAGTGCTAGTAGGCGGGCTTACAATGAGCAGTTCTTC
TRBD1	-	TRBV11-3	TRBJ2-7	CASSTGTASEQYF	TGTGCCAGCAGCACCGGGACAGCAAGCGAGCAGTACTTC
-	few	TRBV4-1	TRBJ2-1	CASSQDTRYEQFF	TGCGCCAGCAGCCAAGACACTAGGTATGAGCAGTTCTTC
TRBD1	-	TRBV10-3	TRBJ1-2	CAISRPGQETAGYTF	TGTGCCATCTCTCGACCGGGACAGGAGACGGCTGGCTACACCTTC
-	-	TRBV27	TRBJ2-2	CASSTHGGGGELFF	TGTGCCAGCAGTACCCACGGGGGTGGCGGGGAGCTGTTTTTT
TRBD2	-	TRBV5-1	TRBJ2-3	CASSFGTSGSSDTQYF	TGCGCCAGCAGCTTCGGGACTAGCGGGTCGTCAGATACGCAGTATTTT
TRBD1	-	TRBV20-1	TRBJ2-7	CSARGPGQGEDEQYF	TGCAGTGCTAGAGGACCGGGACAGGGGGAGGACGAGCAGTACTTC
TRBD1	many	TRBV5-4	TRBJ2-7	CASSATGAPSYEQYF	TGTGCCAGCAGCGCAACAGGGGCCCCCTCCTACGAGCAGTACTTC
-	-	TRBV6-2/TRBV6-3	TRBJ2-7	CAGRWGGRYEQYF	TGTGCCGGCCGATGGGGGGGCCGGTACGAGCAGTACTTC
-	many	TRBV7-2	TRBJ1-1	CASSAGLMNTEAFF	TGTGCCAGCAGCGCGGGGCTTATGAACACTGAAGCTTTCTTT
TRBD2	many	TRBV30	TRBJ2-2	CAWSRGRAGTGELFF	TGTGCCTGGAGTAGAGGGAGGGCCGGGACCGGGGAGCTGTTTTTT
-	many	TRBV13	TRBJ1-1	CASSSTDMNTEAFF	TGTGCCAGCAGCTCGACGGATATGAACACTGAAGCTTTCTTT
TRBD1	-	TRBV4-1	TRBJ2-7	CASSQDITGAGEQYF	TGCGCCAGCAGCCAAGATATAACAGGGGCGGGCGAGCAGTACTTC
-	many	TRBV30	TRBJ2-2	CAWRTGVTGELFF	TGTGCCTGGAGGACCGGGGTAACCGGGGAGCTGTTTTTT
-	few	TRBV19	TRBJ2-1	CASTRNDRGNEQFF	TGTGCCAGTACGAGAAACGACCGGGGGAATGAGCAGTTCTTC
TRBD2	few	TRBV3-1	TRBJ2-5	CASSQPLVGGVQETQYF	TGTGCCAGCAGCCAACCCTTGGTTGGGGGGGTTCAAGAGACCCAGTACTTC
TRBD2	-	TRBV5-1	TRBJ2-3	CASSLSQTTSGRRHTQYF	TGCGCCAGCAGCTTGTCACAGACGACTAGCGGGAGAAGACATACGCAGTATTTT
-	-	TRBV7-9	TRBJ2-1	CASSLVQLSEQFF	TGTGCCAGCAGCTTAGTTCAGCTTAGTGAGCAGTTCTTC
TRBD1	few	TRBV24-1	TRBJ2-7	CATSDSRGQGYEQYF	TGTGCCACCAGTGATTCCCGAGGACAGGGCTACGAGCAGTACTTC
TRBD1	many	TRBV28	TRBJ1-2	CASSLRGRIGYGYTF	TGTGCCAGCAGTTTGAGGGGGCGGATCGGCTATGGCTACACCTTC
-	many	TRBV5-1	TRBJ1-1	CASRLQEQGEAFF	TGCGCCAGCAGGTTACAGGAACAGGGTGAAGCTTTCTTT
TRBD2	many	TRBV12-3/TRBV12-4	TRBJ2-5	CASRTSGREQYF	TGTGCCAGCAGGACTAGCGGGAGAGAACAGTACTTC
TRBD2	many	TRBV24-1	TRBJ2-1	CATSDPRTSGSANEQFF	TGTGCCACCAGTGACCCAAGGACTAGCGGGAGTGCCAATGAGCAGTTCTTC
-	-	TRBV20-1	TRBJ1-4	CSAKTGSANEKLFF	TGCAGTGCGAAGACAGGATCGGCTAATGAAAAACTGTTTTTT
-	many	TRBV13	TRBJ1-2	CASSLGLGGGYTF	TGTGCCAGCAGCTTAGGCCTGGGAGGAGGCTACACCTTC
TRBD1	many	TRBV5-1	TRBJ1-2	CASSLDDRGRYTF	TGCGCCAGCAGCTTGGATGACAGGGGACGCTACACCTTC
-	many	TRBV5-6	TRBJ1-1	CASRFGRGNTEAFF	TGTGCCAGCCGCTTCGGGAGGGGTAACACTGAAGCTTTCTTT
TRBD1	-	TRBV25-1	TRBJ1-2	CASSDNLGQGTYTF	TGTGCCAGCAGTGATAACTTGGGACAGGGGACCTACACCTTC
-	many	TRBV20-1	TRBJ2-7	CSAEAGVEQYF	TGCAGTGCCGAAGCAGGGGTAGAGCAGTACTTC
TRBD2	many	TRBV28	TRBJ2-5	CASSFLREGGETQYF	TGTGCCAGCAGTTTTTTGCGGGAGGGCGGAGAGACCCAGTACTTC
TRBD2	many	TRBV5-1	TRBJ2-5	CASSLASGRAWETQYF	TGCGCCAGCAGCTTGGCTAGCGGGAGGGCCTGGGAGACCCAGTACTTC
TRBD2	many	TRBV11-2	TRBJ2-3	CASSPSGRADTQYF	TGTGCCAGCAGTCCTAGCGGGAGAGCAGATACGCAGTATTTT
-	many	TRBV7-9	TRBJ2-7	CASSLQGPVYEQYF	TGTGCCAGCAGCTTACAAGGGCCTGTCTACGAGCAGTACTTC
TRBD2	many	TRBV7-2	TRBJ2-3	CASSFDQREVYTDTQYF	TGTGCCAGCAGCTTCGATCAGCGGGAGGTATACACAGATACGCAGTATTTT